This T cell receptor beta chain was profiled in a study of cytomegalovirus exposure and HLA in healthy donors. CDR3 length: 16 amino acids. CDR1 and CDR2 (germline): SGHTA, FQGNSA. V gave up 0 bases and J gave up 7 bases; unmatched junction bases: 9. PCR amplification relied on 60 Vbeta primers (plus 13 Jbeta primers). Original handling: A later analysis tallied about 80 million unique TCR beta chains, 8.5 million to 11 million of them shared. Sequencing used immunoSEQ multiplex PCR; TCRdb keeps in-frame clones, though not all of them. The D gene and trimming were derived from the DNA, and the V and J assignments and clone size from that table. The repertoire holds about 190,000 clones, with around 86% as singletons.

Source material: PBMCs. The chain joins TRBV7-2 to TRBJ2-1, with 7 bases aligning to TRBD2. The sequence was collected from a young man in good health and CMV-seronegative. The CDR3 protein is CASSLAGGLVQNEQFF. CDR3 coding DNA: TGTGCCAGCAGCTTAGCGGGTGGACTAGTTCAAAATGAGCAGTTCTTC.